This T cell receptor beta chain was documented in a study of post-analysis software for immune sequencing data. Across the study: Patients with relapsing-remitting, secondary progressive and progressive-relapsing multiple sclerosis courses were all represented.

The CDR3 runs 15 residues. V lost 5 bases to trimming and J lost 8 bases; unmatched junction nucleotides: 13. Germline CDR1 SGHTA, CDR2 FQGNSA. Built from TCR beta cDNA, the libraries had unique molecular identifiers in them. TCRdb re-called the PCR reads through MiXCR, storing one row per CDR3 protein. In the table there are 700,000 to 800,000 distinct CDR3 sequences, roughly 30% of which are singletons. With respect to this clonotype: Its matching antigen is unknown.

Study-wide findings and caveats: Multiple sclerosis was associated with a significant reduction in normalized Chao1 diversity relative to controls. Four to six TRBV segments (TRBV5-6, TRBV5-1 and TRBV20-1 among them) occurred more frequently in patients than in controls.

Sequenced: blood. This clonotype was obtained from a girl under 18 with multiple sclerosis. The chain is built from TRBV7-2 and TRBJ1-2; TRBD1 matches at 8 bases. The CDR3 here is CASSPQGAGDGGYTF. The CDR3 DNA sequence: TGTGCCAGCAGCCCGCAGGGGGCGGGTGATGGAGGCTACACCTTC.